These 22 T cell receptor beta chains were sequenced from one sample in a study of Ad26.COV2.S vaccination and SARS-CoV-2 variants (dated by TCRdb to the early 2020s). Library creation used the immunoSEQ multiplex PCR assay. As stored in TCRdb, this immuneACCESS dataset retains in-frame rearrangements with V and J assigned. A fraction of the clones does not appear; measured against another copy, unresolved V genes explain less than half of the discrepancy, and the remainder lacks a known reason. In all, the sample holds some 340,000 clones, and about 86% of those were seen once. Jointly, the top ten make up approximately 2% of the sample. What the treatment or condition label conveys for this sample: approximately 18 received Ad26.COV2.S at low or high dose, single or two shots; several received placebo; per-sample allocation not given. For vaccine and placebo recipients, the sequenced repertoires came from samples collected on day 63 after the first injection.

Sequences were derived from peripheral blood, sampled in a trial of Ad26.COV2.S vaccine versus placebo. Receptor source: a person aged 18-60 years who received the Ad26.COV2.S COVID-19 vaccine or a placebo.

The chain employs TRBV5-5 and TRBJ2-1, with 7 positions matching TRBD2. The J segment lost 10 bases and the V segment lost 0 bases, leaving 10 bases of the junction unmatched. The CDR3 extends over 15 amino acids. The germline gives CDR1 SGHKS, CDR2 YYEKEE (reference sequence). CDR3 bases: TGTGCCAGCAGCTTGGGTGGCGGGGGTCTTCAGGAGCAGTTCTTC. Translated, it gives CASSLGGGGLQEQFF.

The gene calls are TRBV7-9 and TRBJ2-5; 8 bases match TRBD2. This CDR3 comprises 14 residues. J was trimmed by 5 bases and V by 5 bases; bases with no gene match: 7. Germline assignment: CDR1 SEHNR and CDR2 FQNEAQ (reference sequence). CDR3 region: CASSPGGAWETQYF. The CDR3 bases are TGTGCCAGCAGCCCCGGGGGGGCGTGGGAGACCCAGTACTTC.

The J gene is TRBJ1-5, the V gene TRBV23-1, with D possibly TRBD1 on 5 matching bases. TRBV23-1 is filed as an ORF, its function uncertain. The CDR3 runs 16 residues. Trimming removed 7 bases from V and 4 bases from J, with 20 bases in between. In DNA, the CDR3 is TGCGCCAGCAAATGGGACGGGGTGCTACCTAATCAGCCCCAGCATTTT. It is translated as CASKWDGVLPNQPQHF.

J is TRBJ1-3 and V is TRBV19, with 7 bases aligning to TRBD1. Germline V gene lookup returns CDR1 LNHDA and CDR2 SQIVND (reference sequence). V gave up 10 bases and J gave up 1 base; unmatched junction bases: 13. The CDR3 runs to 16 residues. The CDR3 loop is CATSTGITSSGNTIYF. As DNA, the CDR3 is TGTGCCACCTCGACAGGGATCACTTCTTCTGGAAACACCATATATTTT.

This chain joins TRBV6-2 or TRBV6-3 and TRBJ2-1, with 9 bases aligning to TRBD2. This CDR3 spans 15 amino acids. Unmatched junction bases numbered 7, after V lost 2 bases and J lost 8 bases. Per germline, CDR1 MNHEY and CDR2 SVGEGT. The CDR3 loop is CASSYGGLASHEQFF. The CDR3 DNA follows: TGTGCCAGCAGTTACGGGGGACTAGCTTCCCATGAGCAGTTCTTC.

The CDR3 sequence: CASSLTAQGTYGYTF. CDR3 DNA sequence: TGTGCCAGCAGCTTGACCGCACAGGGTACCTATGGCTACACCTTC. The rearrangement uses TRBV11-2 and TRBJ1-2; the D gene is possibly TRBD1 (6 bases). V lost 3 bases to trimming and J lost 4 bases, with 15 bases between them. The CDR3 is 15 amino acids. Germline V gene data show CDR1 as SGHAT and CDR2 as FQNNGV.

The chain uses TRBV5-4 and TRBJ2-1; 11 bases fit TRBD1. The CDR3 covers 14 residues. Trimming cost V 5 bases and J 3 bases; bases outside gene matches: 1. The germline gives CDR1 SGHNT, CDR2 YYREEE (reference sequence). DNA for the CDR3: TGTGCCAGCAGGGGACAGGGGGTCTACAATGAGCAGTTCTTC. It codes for CASRGQGVYNEQFF.

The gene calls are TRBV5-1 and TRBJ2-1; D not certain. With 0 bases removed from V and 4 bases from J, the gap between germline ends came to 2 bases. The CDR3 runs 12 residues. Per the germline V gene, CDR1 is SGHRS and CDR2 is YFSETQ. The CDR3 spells CASSLEYNEQFF. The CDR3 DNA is TGCGCCAGCAGCTTGGAATACAATGAGCAGTTCTTC.

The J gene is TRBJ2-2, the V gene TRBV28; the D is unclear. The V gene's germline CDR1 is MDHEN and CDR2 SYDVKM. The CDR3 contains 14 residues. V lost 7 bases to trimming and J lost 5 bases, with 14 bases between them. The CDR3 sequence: CASIPGGGTGELFF. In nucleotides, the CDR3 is TGTGCCAGCATCCCAGGTGGCGGAACCGGGGAGCTGTTTTTT.

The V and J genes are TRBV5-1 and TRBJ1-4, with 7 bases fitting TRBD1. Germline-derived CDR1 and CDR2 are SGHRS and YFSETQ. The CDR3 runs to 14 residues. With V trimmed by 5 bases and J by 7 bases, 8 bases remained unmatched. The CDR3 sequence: CASSSTQGGEKLFF. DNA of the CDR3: TGCGCCAGCAGTTCAACGCAGGGGGGTGAAAAACTGTTTTTT.

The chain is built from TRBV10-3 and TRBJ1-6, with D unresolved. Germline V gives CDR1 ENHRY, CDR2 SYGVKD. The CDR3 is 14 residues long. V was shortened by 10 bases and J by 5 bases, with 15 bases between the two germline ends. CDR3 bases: TGTGCCAGTTCCGCGGACGGTAATAATTCACCCCTCCACTTT. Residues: CASSADGNNSPLHF.

CDR3 bases: TGTGCCAGCAGCTCTGCCCGGGACATTGTCTCTGGGGCCAACGTCCTGACTTTC. It encodes CASSSARDIVSGANVLTF. The chain couples TRBV11-2 to TRBJ2-6, with D possibly TRBD1 on 6 matching bases. V was shortened by 4 bases and J by 0 bases, with 16 bases between the two germline ends. Germline CDR1 SGHAT, CDR2 FQNNGV. The CDR3 runs 18 residues.

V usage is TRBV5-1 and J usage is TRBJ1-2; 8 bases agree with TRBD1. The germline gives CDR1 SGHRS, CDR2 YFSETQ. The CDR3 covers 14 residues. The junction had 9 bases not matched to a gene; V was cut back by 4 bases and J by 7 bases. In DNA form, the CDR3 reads TGCGCCAGCAGCCCATTGGACAGGGAACGTGGCTACACCTTC. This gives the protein CASSPLDRERGYTF.

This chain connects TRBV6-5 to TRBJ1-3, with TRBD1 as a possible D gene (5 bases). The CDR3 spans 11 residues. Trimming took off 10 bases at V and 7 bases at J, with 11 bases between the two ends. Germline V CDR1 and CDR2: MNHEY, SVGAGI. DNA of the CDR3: TGTGCCACCAGGGTGATCAACACCATATATTTT. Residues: CATRVINTIYF.

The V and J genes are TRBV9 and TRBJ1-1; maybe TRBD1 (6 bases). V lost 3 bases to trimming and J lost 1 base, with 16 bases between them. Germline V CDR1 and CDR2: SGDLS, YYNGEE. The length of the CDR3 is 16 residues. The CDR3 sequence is CASSAAHTGPNTEAFF. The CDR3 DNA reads TGTGCCAGCAGCGCCGCCCACACAGGGCCGAACACTGAAGCTTTCTTT.

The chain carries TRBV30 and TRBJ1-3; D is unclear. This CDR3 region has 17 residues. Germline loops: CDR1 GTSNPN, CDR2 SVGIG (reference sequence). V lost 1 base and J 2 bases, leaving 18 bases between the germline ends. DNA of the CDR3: TGTGCCTGGAGTGGTGTTGGGTGGCGCCGGGCTGGAAACACCATATATTTT. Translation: CAWSGVGWRRAGNTIYF. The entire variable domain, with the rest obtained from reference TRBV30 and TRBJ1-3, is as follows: SQTIHQWPATLVQPVGSPLSLECTVEGTSNPNLYWYRQAAGRGLQLLFYSVGIGQISSEVPQNLSASRPQDRQFILSSKKLLLSDSGFYLCAWSGVGWRRAGNTIYFGEGSWLTVV.

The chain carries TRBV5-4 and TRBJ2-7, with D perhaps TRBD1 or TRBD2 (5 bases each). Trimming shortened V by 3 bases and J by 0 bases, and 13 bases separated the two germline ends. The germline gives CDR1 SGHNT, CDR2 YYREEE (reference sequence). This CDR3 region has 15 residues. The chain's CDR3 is CASSSPGTVSYEQYF. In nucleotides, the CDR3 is TGTGCCAGCAGCTCTCCCGGGACGGTCTCCTACGAGCAGTACTTC.

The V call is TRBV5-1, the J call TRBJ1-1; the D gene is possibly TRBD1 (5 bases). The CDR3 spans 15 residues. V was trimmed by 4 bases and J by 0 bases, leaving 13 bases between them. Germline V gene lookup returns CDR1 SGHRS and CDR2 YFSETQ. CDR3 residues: CASSQTPGLNTEAFF. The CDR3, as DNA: TGCGCCAGCAGCCAGACCCCAGGGTTGAACACTGAAGCTTTCTTT.

The CDR3 DNA reads as TGTGCCAGCAGCCTACAGGACGAGCAGTACTTC. Amino acid sequence: CASSLQDEQYF. The chain couples TRBV3-1 (or the pseudogene TRBV3-2) to TRBJ2-7, with TRBD1 as a possible D gene (5 bases). Germline CDR1 LGHDT, CDR2 YNNKEL (reference sequence). V was shortened by 4 bases and J by 5 bases, with 6 bases between the two germline ends. This CDR3 is built from 11 residues.

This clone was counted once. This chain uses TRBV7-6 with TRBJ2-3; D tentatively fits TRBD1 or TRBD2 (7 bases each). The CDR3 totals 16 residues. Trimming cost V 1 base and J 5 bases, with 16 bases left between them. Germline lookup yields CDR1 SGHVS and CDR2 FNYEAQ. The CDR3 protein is CASSLEAGGAGDTQYF. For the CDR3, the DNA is TGTGCCAGCAGCTTAGAAGCAGGGGGGGCGGGAGATACGCAGTATTTT.

The CDR3 reads CASSVAQTGSGYTF. The CDR3 DNA reads TGTGCCAGCAGCGTAGCCCAGACAGGGAGTGGCTACACCTTC. The rearrangement uses TRBV9 and TRBJ1-2, with TRBD1 matching 7 bases. Germline V lookup: CDR1 SGDLS, CDR2 YYNGEE. The CDR3 has 14 amino acids. Trimming removed 0 bases from V and 7 bases from J; junction bases left unmatched: 6. Full variable domain (outside the CDR3, taken from reference TRBV9 and TRBJ1-2): DSGVTQTPKHLITATGQRVTLRCSPRSGDLSVYWYQQSLDQGLQFLIQYYNGEERAKGNILERFSAQQFPDLHSELNLSSLELGDSALYFCASSVAQTGSGYTFGSGTRLTVV.

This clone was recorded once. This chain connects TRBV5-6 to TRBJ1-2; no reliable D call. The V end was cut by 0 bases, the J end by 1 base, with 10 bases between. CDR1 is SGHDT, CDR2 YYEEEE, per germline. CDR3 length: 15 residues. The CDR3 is CASSLGGRNNYGYTF. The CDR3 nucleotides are TGTGCCAGCAGCTTGGGCGGGCGAAATAACTATGGCTACACCTTC.